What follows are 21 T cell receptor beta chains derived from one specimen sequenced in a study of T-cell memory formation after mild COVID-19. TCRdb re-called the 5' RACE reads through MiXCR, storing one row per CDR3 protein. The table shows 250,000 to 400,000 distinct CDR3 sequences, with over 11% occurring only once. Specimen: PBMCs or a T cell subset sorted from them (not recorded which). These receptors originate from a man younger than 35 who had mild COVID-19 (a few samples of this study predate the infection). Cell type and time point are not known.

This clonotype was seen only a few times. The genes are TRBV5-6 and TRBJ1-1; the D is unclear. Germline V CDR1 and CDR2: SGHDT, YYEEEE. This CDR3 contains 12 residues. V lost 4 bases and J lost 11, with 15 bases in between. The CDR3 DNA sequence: TGTGCCAGCAGCCTAAGGACGGCCAAGGCTTTCTTT. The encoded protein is CASSLRTAKAFF.

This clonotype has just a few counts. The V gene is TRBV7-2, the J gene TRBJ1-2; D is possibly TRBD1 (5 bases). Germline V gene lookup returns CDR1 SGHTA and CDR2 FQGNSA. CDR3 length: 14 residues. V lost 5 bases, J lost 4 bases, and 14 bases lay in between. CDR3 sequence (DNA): TGTGCCAGCAGCAGCCCTTGGGGCAGCTATGGCTACACCTTC. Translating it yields CASSSPWGSYGYTF.

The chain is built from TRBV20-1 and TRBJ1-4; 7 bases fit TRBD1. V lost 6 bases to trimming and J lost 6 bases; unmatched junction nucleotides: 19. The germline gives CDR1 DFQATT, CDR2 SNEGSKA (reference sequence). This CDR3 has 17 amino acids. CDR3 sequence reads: CSADPRHHDRDDEKLFF. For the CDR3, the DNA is TGCAGTGCGGATCCCAGGCATCATGACAGGGATGATGAAAAACTGTTTTTT.

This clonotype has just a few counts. CDR3 sequence (DNA): TGCGCCAGCAGCTTGGTAGGCGGGGGCGCGGAAGAGCAGTACTTC. Protein sequence: CASSLVGGGAEEQYF. This chain links TRBV5-1 with TRBJ2-7; weak D call: TRBD2 (7 bases). The CDR3 covers 15 residues. Germline CDR1 SGHRS, CDR2 YFSETQ. V was trimmed by 0 bases and J by 7 bases, leaving 17 bases between them.

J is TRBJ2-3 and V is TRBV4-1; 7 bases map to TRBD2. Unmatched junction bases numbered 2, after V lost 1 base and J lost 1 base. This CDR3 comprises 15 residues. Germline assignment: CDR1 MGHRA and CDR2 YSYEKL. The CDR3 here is CASSQVRGGTDTQYF. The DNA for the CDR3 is TGCGCCAGCAGCCAAGTACGGGGGGGCACAGATACGCAGTATTTT.

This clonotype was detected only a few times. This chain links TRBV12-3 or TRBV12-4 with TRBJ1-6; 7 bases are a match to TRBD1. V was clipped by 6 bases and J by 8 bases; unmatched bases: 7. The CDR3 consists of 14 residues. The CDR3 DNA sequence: TGTGCCAGCAGGCAGGGGGGGCGCGATTCACCCCTCCACTTT. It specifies CASRQGGRDSPLHF.

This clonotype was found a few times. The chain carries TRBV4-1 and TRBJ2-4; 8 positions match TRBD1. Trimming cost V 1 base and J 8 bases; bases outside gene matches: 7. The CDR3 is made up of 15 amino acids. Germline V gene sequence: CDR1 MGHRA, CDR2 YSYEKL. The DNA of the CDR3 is TGCGCCAGCAGCCAAGGGCTCCAGGGGGCCTACATTCAGTACTTC. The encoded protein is CASSQGLQGAYIQYF.

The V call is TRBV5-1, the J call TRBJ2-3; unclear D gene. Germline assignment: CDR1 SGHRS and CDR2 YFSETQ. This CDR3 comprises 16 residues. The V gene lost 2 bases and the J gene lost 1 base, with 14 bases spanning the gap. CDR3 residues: CASSLFIGRGTDTQYF. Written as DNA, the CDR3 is TGCGCCAGCAGCTTATTCATCGGCCGGGGCACAGATACGCAGTATTTT.

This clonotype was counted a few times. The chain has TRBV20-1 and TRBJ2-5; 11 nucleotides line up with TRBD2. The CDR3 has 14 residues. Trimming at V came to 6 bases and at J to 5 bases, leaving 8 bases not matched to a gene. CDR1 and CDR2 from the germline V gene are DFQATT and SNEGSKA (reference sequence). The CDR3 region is CSARTSGGWETQYF. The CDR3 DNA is TGCAGTGCCCGTACTAGCGGGGGTTGGGAGACCCAGTACTTC.

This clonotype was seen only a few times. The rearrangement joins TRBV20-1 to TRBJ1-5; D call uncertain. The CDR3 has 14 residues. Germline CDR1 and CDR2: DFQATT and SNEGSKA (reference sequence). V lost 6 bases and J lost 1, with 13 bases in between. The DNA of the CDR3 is TGCAGTGCCCGGGATAGCCTGAGCAATCAGCCCCAGCATTTT. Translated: CSARDSLSNQPQHF.

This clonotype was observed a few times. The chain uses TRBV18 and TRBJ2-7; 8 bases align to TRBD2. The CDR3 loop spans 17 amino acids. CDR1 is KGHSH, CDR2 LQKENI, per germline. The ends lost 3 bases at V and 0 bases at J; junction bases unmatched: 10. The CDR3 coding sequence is TGTGCCAGCTCACCCCCAAACCCAGCGGGGGACTCCTACGAGCAGTACTTC. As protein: CASSPPNPAGDSYEQYF.

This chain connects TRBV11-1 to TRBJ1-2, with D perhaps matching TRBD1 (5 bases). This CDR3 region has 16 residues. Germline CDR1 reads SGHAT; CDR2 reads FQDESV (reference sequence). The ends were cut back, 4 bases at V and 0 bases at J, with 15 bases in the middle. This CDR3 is CASSSVRDRANYGYTF. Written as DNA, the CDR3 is TGTGCCAGCAGCTCGGTCCGGGACCGAGCTAACTATGGCTACACCTTC. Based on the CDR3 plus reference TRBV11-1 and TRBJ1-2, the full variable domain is EAEVAQSPRYKITEKSQAVAFWCDPISGHATLYWYRQILGQGPELLVQFQDESVVDDSQLPKDRFSAERLKGVDSTLKIQPAELGDSAMYLCASSSVRDRANYGYTFGSGTRLTVV.

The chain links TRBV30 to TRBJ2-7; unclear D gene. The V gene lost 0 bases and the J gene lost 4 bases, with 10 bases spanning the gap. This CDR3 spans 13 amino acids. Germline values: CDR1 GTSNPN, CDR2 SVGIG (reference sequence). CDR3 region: CAWSVLPDYEQYF. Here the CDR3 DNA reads TGTGCCTGGAGTGTACTGCCCGATTACGAGCAGTACTTC.

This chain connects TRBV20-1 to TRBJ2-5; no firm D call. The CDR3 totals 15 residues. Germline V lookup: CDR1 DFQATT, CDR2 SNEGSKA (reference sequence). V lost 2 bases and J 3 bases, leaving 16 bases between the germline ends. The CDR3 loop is CSARPRTLAKETQYF. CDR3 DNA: TGCAGTGCTAGACCCCGGACCCTTGCGAAAGAGACCCAGTACTTC.

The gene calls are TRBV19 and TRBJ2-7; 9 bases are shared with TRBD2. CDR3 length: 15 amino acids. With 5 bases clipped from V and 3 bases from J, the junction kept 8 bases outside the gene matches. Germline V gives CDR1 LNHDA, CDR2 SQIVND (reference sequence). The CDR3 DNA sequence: TGTGCCAGTAGTTCGCCTCTAGCGGGGAACTACGAGCAGTACTTC. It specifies CASSSPLAGNYEQYF.

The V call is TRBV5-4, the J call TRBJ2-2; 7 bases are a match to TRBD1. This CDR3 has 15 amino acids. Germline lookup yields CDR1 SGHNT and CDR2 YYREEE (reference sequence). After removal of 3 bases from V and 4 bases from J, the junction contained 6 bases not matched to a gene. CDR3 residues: CASSSPGQITGELFF. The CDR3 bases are TGTGCCAGCAGCTCACCGGGACAGATCACCGGGGAGCTGTTTTTT.

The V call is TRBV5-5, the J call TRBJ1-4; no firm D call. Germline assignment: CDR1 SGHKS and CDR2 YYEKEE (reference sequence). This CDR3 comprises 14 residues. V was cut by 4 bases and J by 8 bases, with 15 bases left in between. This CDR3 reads CASSPGSLWEKLFF. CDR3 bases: TGTGCCAGCAGCCCGGGGTCCCTATGGGAAAAACTGTTTTTT.

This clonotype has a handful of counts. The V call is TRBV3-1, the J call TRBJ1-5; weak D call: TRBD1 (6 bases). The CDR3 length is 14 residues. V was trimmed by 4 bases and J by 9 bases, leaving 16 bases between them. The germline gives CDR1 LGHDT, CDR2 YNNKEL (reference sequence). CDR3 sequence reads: CASSPGEGVGPQHF. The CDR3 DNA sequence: TGTGCCAGCAGCCCAGGCGAGGGGGTAGGGCCCCAGCATTTT.

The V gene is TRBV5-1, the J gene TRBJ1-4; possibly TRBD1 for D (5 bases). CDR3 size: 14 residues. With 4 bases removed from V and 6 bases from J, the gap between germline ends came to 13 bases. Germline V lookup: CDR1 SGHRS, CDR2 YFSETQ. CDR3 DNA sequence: TGCGCCAGCAGCCCCGGGGCCGCAGATGAAAAACTGTTTTTT. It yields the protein CASSPGAADEKLFF.

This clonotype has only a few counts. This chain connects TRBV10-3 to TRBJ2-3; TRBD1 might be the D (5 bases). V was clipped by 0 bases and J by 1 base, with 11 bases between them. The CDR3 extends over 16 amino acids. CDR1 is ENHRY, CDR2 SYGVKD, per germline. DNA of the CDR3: TGTGCCATCAGTGAGTCGCAGGGTACCCGCACAGATACGCAGTATTTT. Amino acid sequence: CAISESQGTRTDTQYF.

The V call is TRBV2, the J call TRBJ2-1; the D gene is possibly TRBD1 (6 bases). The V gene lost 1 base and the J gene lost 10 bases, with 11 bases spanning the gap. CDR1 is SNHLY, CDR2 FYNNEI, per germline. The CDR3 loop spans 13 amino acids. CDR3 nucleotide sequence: TGTGCCAGCAGTGAAGAGGGGGTCGGAGAGCAGTTCTTC. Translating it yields CASSEEGVGEQFF.